This entry lists 25 T cell receptor beta chains sequenced from one sample in a study of cytomegalovirus exposure and HLA in healthy donors. The PCR was carried out with 60 Vbeta primers and 13 Jbeta primers. Some clones are missing from TCRdb's copy, which holds only in-frame ones; the method was immunoSEQ multiplex PCR. The sample lists about 190,000 clones; roughly four fifths were seen once. Sequenced input: PBMCs. Source of these receptors: a woman aged 25 to 45 in good health and CMV-seropositive.

This chain joins TRBV4-2 and TRBJ2-2; no clear D gene. Trimming cost V 1 base and J 0 bases, with 9 bases left between them. CDR1 is LGHNA, CDR2 YNFKEQ, per germline. The CDR3 loop spans 16 amino acids. The CDR3 region has the DNA TGTGCCAGCAGCCAAGCCGCGGCTACGAACACCGGGGAGCTGTTTTTT. This codes for CASSQAAATNTGELFF.

The chain carries TRBV28 and TRBJ1-5; D not certain. Trimming cost V 6 bases and J 7 bases, with 22 bases left between them. Germline V gives CDR1 MDHEN, CDR2 SYDVKM. This CDR3 contains 16 residues. The CDR3 region is CASRPHLAGGGQPQHF. CDR3 nucleotide sequence: TGTGCCAGCAGGCCCCACTTGGCGGGTGGAGGGCAGCCCCAGCATTTT. Drawing the rest from reference TRBV28 and TRBJ1-5, the complete variable domain is DVKVTQSSRYLVKRTGEKVFLECVQDMDHENMFWYRQDPGLGLRLIYFSYDVKMKEKGDIPEGYSVSREKKERFSLILESASTNQTSMYLCASRPHLAGGGQPQHFGDGTRLSIL.

The genes are TRBV9 and TRBJ1-5; 7 nucleotides match TRBD1. CDR1 and CDR2 (germline): SGDLS, YYNGEE. The CDR3 consists of 15 residues. Trimming cost V 4 bases and J 3 bases; bases outside gene matches: 7. The CDR3 DNA is TGTGCCAGCAGCCAGGGGGGCAGGTTCAATCAGCCCCAGCATTTT. It translates to CASSQGGRFNQPQHF.

The V and J genes are TRBV6-6 and TRBJ1-2, with unresolved D. The V and J ends lost 2 bases and 8 bases respectively, with 9 bases between them. Germline V gene sequence: CDR1 MNHNY, CDR2 SVGAGI (reference sequence). This CDR3 has 12 residues. The CDR3 coding sequence is TGTGCCAGCAGTTACGCGGGGATGGGCTACACCTTC. Translation: CASSYAGMGYTF.

V gene TRBV14 combines with J gene TRBJ2-7; D is unclear. Germline CDR1 and CDR2: SGHDN and FVKESK. V lost 4 bases and J lost 4, with 11 bases in between. The CDR3 runs 13 residues. The CDR3 reads CASSLRRTYEQYF. The CDR3 DNA reads TGTGCCAGCAGCCTCCGGAGAACTTACGAGCAGTACTTC.

This clone was seen a handful of times. CDR3 sequence (DNA): TGTGCCAGCAGTGAAGCGATCGGGACACGCCTGTACAATGAGCAGTTCTTC. Amino acids: CASSEAIGTRLYNEQFF. The V and J genes are TRBV6-1 and TRBJ2-1; a weak D match, TRBD1 (6 bases). From germline, CDR1 is MNHNS and CDR2 SASEGT. The CDR3 is made up of 17 amino acids. The V end was cut by 0 bases, the J end by 4 bases, with 16 bases between.

This clone appeared a single time. For the CDR3, the DNA is TGTGCCAGCAGTTTGGGACGGGCGGGACAGGGGAACTATGGCTACACCTTC. Residues: CASSLGRAGQGNYGYTF. V is TRBV27 and J is TRBJ1-2; 10 bases agree with TRBD1. V trimming: 3 bases; J trimming: 2 bases; junction bases outside the gene matches: 9. The CDR3 extends over 17 amino acids. Germline V lookup: CDR1 MNHEY, CDR2 SMNVEV (reference sequence).

The chain uses TRBV7-2 and TRBJ2-1; TRBD2 aligns across 9 bases. Trimming removed 5 bases from V and 7 bases from J; junction bases left unmatched: 12. The CDR3 sequence is 16 residues long. Germline CDR1 is SGHTA and CDR2 is FQGNSA. The CDR3 loop is CASSIHSSGTGNEQFF. The DNA for the CDR3 is TGTGCCAGCAGCATACACTCTAGCGGGACGGGGAATGAGCAGTTCTTC.

J is TRBJ2-3 and V is TRBV5-6, with TRBD2 as a possible D gene (5 bases). Germline values: CDR1 SGHDT, CDR2 YYEEEE. The CDR3 totals 13 residues. Between the trimmed V and J ends, which lost 0 bases and 6 bases, there was a span of 8 bases. The CDR3 region has the DNA TGTGCCAGCAGCTTGGCCGGCGGGGATACGCAGTATTTT. Translating it yields CASSLAGGDTQYF.

The chain joins TRBV4-1 to TRBJ1-2, with TRBD1 matching over 7 bases. CDR1 and CDR2 from the germline V gene are MGHRA and YSYEKL. With V trimmed by 4 bases and J by 6 bases, 8 bases remained unmatched. CDR3 size: 14 residues. The CDR3 loop reads CASSRPGQADGYTF. CDR3 DNA: TGCGCCAGCAGCCGACCAGGACAGGCGGATGGCTACACCTTC.

The chain combines TRBV27 with TRBJ1-2; weak D call: TRBD1 (6 bases). The germline V gene encodes CDR1 MNHEY and CDR2 SMNVEV (reference sequence). CDR3 size: 13 residues. Trimming removed 6 bases from V and 3 bases from J, with 11 bases in between. The DNA for the CDR3 is TGTGCCAGCAGCTGGGGGCCCGACTATGGCTACACCTTC. This codes for CASSWGPDYGYTF.

J is TRBJ2-1 and V is TRBV5-6, with 8 bases aligning to TRBD2. This CDR3 has 14 residues. The V segment lost 3 bases and the J segment 7 bases; nucleotides outside the gene matches: 6. The V gene's germline CDR1 is SGHDT and CDR2 YYEEEE. CDR3 residues: CASSSPGLENEQFF. CDR3 in DNA: TGTGCCAGCAGCTCACCGGGACTAGAGAATGAGCAGTTCTTC.

Notes on this clone: Additional DNA sequences in this sample encode the identical CDR3. The DNA for the CDR3 is TGTGCCAGCAGTCACGGTAACTACGAGCAGTACTTC. It specifies CASSHGNYEQYF. V gene TRBV27 combines with J gene TRBJ2-7; no reliable D call. Trimming shortened V by 5 bases and J by 3 bases, and 8 bases separated the two germline ends. This CDR3 contains 12 residues. Germline lookup yields CDR1 MNHEY and CDR2 SMNVEV (reference sequence).

This clone was picked up a small number of times. The chain couples TRBV5-1 to TRBJ2-1, with 9 bases lining up with TRBD1. The CDR3 spans 16 residues. Trimming cost V 0 bases and J 6 bases; bases outside gene matches: 7. Per germline, CDR1 SGHRS and CDR2 YFSETQ. DNA of the CDR3: TGCGCCAGCAGCTTGGGAACGAGACAGGGGGGCAATGAGCAGTTCTTC. Its protein is CASSLGTRQGGNEQFF.

Written as DNA, the CDR3 is TGCGCCAGCAGCCCCCGGAGGGAGTCGGACGAGCAGTACTTC. Translating it yields CASSPRRESDEQYF. The rearrangement links TRBV4-1 to TRBJ2-7; D possibly corresponds to TRBD2 (6 bases). Germline CDR1 MGHRA, CDR2 YSYEKL. V was cut by 4 bases and J by 5 bases, with 15 bases left in between. The CDR3 loop spans 14 amino acids.

This clone has a handful of counts. The chain combines TRBV27 with TRBJ2-5, with TRBD1 matching over 10 bases. The trim removed 4 bases at V and 5 bases at J, leaving 7 bases unmatched. CDR1 MNHEY and CDR2 SMNVEV come from the germline V gene (reference sequence). The CDR3 sequence is 15 residues long. The CDR3 DNA reads TGTGCCAGCAGTTCGACAGGGGGCGCAGGGGAGACCCAGTACTTC. Protein: CASSSTGGAGETQYF.

The rearrangement uses TRBV6-1 and TRBJ2-1; perhaps TRBD1 as D (7 bases). Germline-derived CDR1 and CDR2 are MNHNS and SASEGT. V lost 11 bases, J lost 9 bases, and 17 bases lay in between. CDR3 length equals 12 residues. The CDR3 DNA sequence: TGTGCCGGCGGGATCACAGGGGCTGAGCAGTTCTTC. It encodes CAGGITGAEQFF.

This clone was seen more than once but under ten times. CDR3 bases: TGTGCCAGCGCAGGGGGCAGGTCCTACAATGAGCAGTTCTTC. Its protein product is CASAGGRSYNEQFF. J is TRBJ2-1 and V is TRBV6-1; TRBD1 agrees at 8 bases. Germline V gene sequence: CDR1 MNHNS, CDR2 SASEGT. The V and J ends lost 8 bases and 1 base, in that order; junction bases with no gene match: 4. This CDR3 has 14 amino acids.

This clone appeared a few times. The V gene is TRBV5-6, the J gene TRBJ1-2; D remains unclear. This CDR3 is 14 amino acids long. Germline V gives CDR1 SGHDT, CDR2 YYEEEE. The ends were cut back, 3 bases at V and 8 bases at J, with 17 bases in the middle. As DNA, the CDR3 is TGTGCCAGCAGCTCGTGGATCTTAGCGGGGGGCTACACCTTC. Its protein product is CASSSWILAGGYTF.

This clone is a singleton in its sample. The V gene is TRBV6-1, the J gene TRBJ1-5, with a tentative D call TRBD1 (6 bases). The CDR3 extends over 12 amino acids. V was clipped by 8 bases and J by 6 bases, with 11 bases between them. The germline V gene encodes CDR1 MNHNS and CDR2 SASEGT. CDR3 loop: CASGDRIQPQHF. DNA for the CDR3: TGTGCCAGCGGAGACAGGATTCAGCCCCAGCATTTT.

The chain employs TRBV28 and TRBJ1-2; D gene unclear. The CDR3 sequence is 12 residues long. Germline V lookup: CDR1 MDHEN, CDR2 SYDVKM. The V and J ends lost 3 bases and 7 bases respectively, with 9 bases between them. The CDR3, as DNA: TGTGCCAGCAGTTTTGAAAGAGGTGGCTACACCTTC. It is translated as CASSFERGGYTF.

This clone appeared a single time. This chain links TRBV5-1 with TRBJ2-1, with a weak D call TRBD1 (5 bases). The CDR3 has 15 amino acids. Looked up from germline, CDR1 is SGHRS and CDR2 is YFSETQ. The V and J ends lost 4 bases and 4 bases respectively, with 15 bases between them. CDR3 in DNA: TGCGCCAGCAGCCAGGGTAAAGGAGTTTACAATGAGCAGTTCTTC. Protein sequence: CASSQGKGVYNEQFF.

This chain joins TRBV27 and TRBJ2-7, with 8 bases fitting TRBD1. Looked up from germline, CDR1 is MNHEY and CDR2 is SMNVEV (reference sequence). This CDR3 has 16 amino acids. After removal of 5 bases from V and 2 bases from J, the junction contained 11 bases not matched to a gene. This chain's CDR3 is CASSPSTGTGAYEQYF. The DNA for the CDR3 is TGTGCCAGCAGTCCTTCAACCGGGACAGGAGCCTACGAGCAGTACTTC.

The chain employs TRBV7-9 and TRBJ2-6; D may be TRBD1 (5 bases). V was clipped by 4 bases and J by 0 bases, with 13 bases between them. This CDR3 spans 17 amino acids. CDR1 and CDR2 (germline): SEHNR, FQNEAQ (reference sequence). The CDR3 DNA sequence: TGTGCCAGCAGCTCACCACAGGCCCGCTCTGGGGCCAACGTCCTGACTTTC. Translated, it gives CASSSPQARSGANVLTF.

This chain uses TRBV11-2 with TRBJ2-5, with 9 bases lining up with TRBD1. The J call is uncertain, as TRBJ2-7 better fits the DNA end. This CDR3 is built from 17 residues. Germline CDR1 is SGHAT and CDR2 is FQNNGV. CDR3 sequence reads: CASSLDPPGTGTYEQYF. Here the CDR3 DNA reads TGTGCCAGCAGCTTAGACCCTCCCGGGACAGGGACCTACGAGCAGTACTTC.